Listed here are 23 T cell receptor beta chains from one sample, sequenced in a study of cytomegalovirus exposure and HLA in healthy donors. It was with 60 Vbeta and 13 Jbeta primers that the PCR ran. Libraries were prepared by immunoSEQ multiplex PCR; TCRdb keeps only in-frame clonotypes and omits some of them. The table lists 170,000 or so clones, 80% of them singletons. The sample was PBMCs. These receptors came from a boy between 5 and 17 years old in good health and CMV-seronegative.

The chain joins TRBV5-1 to TRBJ2-7; possible D gene TRBD1, 5 bases. Germline V gene sequence: CDR1 SGHRS, CDR2 YFSETQ. This CDR3 is built from 14 residues. The V gene lost 4 bases and the J gene lost 2 bases, with 13 bases spanning the gap. CDR3 coding DNA: TGCGCCAGCAGCCCGCAGGGATCCACCTACGAGCAGTACTTC. Protein sequence: CASSPQGSTYEQYF.

V is TRBV5-1 and J is TRBJ1-5, with 12 bases lining up with TRBD1. V was clipped by 4 bases and J by 15 bases; unmatched bases: 5. This CDR3 has 12 amino acids. Germline lookup yields CDR1 SGHRS and CDR2 YFSETQ. CDR3 in amino acids: CASSPGTGGLHF. CDR3 DNA: TGCGCCAGCAGCCCTGGGACAGGGGGCCTGCATTTT.

The chain recombines TRBV6-1 with TRBJ1-1, with a tentative D call TRBD1 (6 bases). The V end lost 2 bases, the J end lost 5 bases, and 15 bases lay between the germline ends. Looked up from germline, CDR1 is MNHNS and CDR2 is SASEGT. The CDR3 runs 15 residues. Here the CDR3 DNA reads TGTGCCAGCAGTGAAACACGGGGAGGGGGAACTGAAGCTTTCTTT. Protein product: CASSETRGGGTEAFF.

This chain joins TRBV5-1 and TRBJ2-4; 12 nucleotides align to TRBD1. The germline V gene encodes CDR1 SGHRS and CDR2 YFSETQ. The CDR3 spans 17 residues. The V gene end was trimmed by 0 bases and the J gene end by 6 bases; junction bases not matched to a gene: 7. In DNA, the CDR3 is TGCGCCAGCAGCTTGGACAGGGACAGGGGGCCAAGAAACATTCAGTACTTC. Translation gives CASSLDRDRGPRNIQYF.

The rearrangement uses TRBV5-6 and TRBJ2-7; D is possibly TRBD1 (6 bases). The CDR3 length is 14 residues. The germline V gene has CDR1 SGHDT and CDR2 YYEEEE. Trimming took 0 bases from V and 2 from J, leaving 9 bases between them. The CDR3 sequence is CASSLARGPYEQYF. The CDR3 DNA reads as TGTGCCAGCAGCTTGGCCAGGGGACCCTACGAGCAGTACTTC.

This clone was counted a few times. This chain connects TRBV18 to TRBJ1-4, with a weak D call TRBD1 (5 bases). The germline CDR1 and CDR2 sequences are KGHSH and LQKENI. The V end lost 3 bases, the J end lost 0 bases, and 5 bases lay between the germline ends. This CDR3 is 14 amino acids long. The CDR3: CASSPTATNEKLFF. The CDR3 DNA follows: TGTGCCAGCTCACCGACAGCAACTAATGAAAAACTGTTTTTT.

The chain couples TRBV9 to TRBJ2-3, with TRBD1 matching 12 bases. This CDR3 comprises 15 residues. The J segment lost 5 bases and the V segment lost 5 bases, leaving 6 bases of the junction unmatched. Germline V gene sequence: CDR1 SGDLS, CDR2 YYNGEE. CDR3 coding DNA: TGTGCCAGCAGACCGGGACAGGGGGCCAAAGATACGCAGTATTTT. It translates to CASRPGQGAKDTQYF.

V usage is TRBV5-6 and J usage is TRBJ2-7; the D is unclear. The CDR3 sequence is 12 residues long. Germline assignment: CDR1 SGHDT and CDR2 YYEEEE. Trimming pared 6 bases from V and 4 bases from J, leaving 11 bases between. The CDR3 reads CASTLGLYEQYF. CDR3 DNA sequence: TGTGCCAGCACGCTAGGTCTTTACGAGCAGTACTTC.

This clone was seen only a few times. This rearrangement joins TRBV6-5 to TRBJ1-3; 9 nucleotides match TRBD1. This CDR3 comprises 15 residues. V gave up 4 bases and J gave up 5 bases; unmatched junction bases: 6. Per germline, CDR1 MNHEY and CDR2 SVGAGI. This CDR3 reads CASSSTGGIRNTIYF. The CDR3 nucleotides are TGTGCCAGCAGTTCCACAGGGGGCATTCGAAACACCATATATTTT.

This rearrangement joins TRBV7-9 to TRBJ2-1; 8 nucleotides agree with TRBD2. This CDR3 contains 15 residues. V gave up 3 bases and J gave up 5 bases; unmatched junction bases: 6. Germline CDR1 SEHNR, CDR2 FQNEAQ (reference sequence). The CDR3 loop reads CASSFELAENNEQFF. The CDR3 nucleotides are TGTGCCAGCAGCTTTGAACTAGCGGAAAACAATGAGCAGTTCTTC.

The sample holds one count of this clone. This CDR3 is CASSLAGRPYNEQFF. The CDR3 DNA reads TGCGCCAGCAGCTTGGCCGGGAGGCCTTACAATGAGCAGTTCTTC. V is TRBV5-1 and J is TRBJ2-1; 7 nucleotides match TRBD2. This CDR3 spans 15 amino acids. Germline V gene lookup returns CDR1 SGHRS and CDR2 YFSETQ. J was trimmed by 4 bases and V by 0 bases; bases with no gene match: 4.

The CDR3 protein is CASSQSLFFEGRGNYGYTF. In DNA, the CDR3 is TGCGCCAGCAGCCAGTCACTCTTTTTCGAGGGTAGAGGAAACTATGGCTACACCTTC. This rearrangement joins TRBV4-1 to TRBJ1-2; no definite D call. The CDR3 consists of 19 residues. Trimming pared 3 bases from V and 2 bases from J, leaving 25 bases between. Germline CDR1 and CDR2: MGHRA and YSYEKL.

The CDR3 DNA reads as TGTGCCATCAGTGGGGGGGAACAGGGGCCCACAGATACGCAGTATTTT. Protein sequence: CAISGGEQGPTDTQYF. This chain links TRBV10-3 with TRBJ2-3; perhaps TRBD1 as D (7 bases). CDR3 length equals 16 residues. Trimming pared 4 bases from V and 2 bases from J, leaving 16 bases between. Germline V gene sequence: CDR1 ENHRY, CDR2 SYGVKD.

J is TRBJ1-1 and V is TRBV5-1; D unclear. Germline V lookup: CDR1 SGHRS, CDR2 YFSETQ. The CDR3 sequence is 14 residues long. Trimming left V 8 bases short and J 3 bases short, with 17 bases between. The CDR3 sequence: CASRLSGSYTEAFF. The DNA for the CDR3 is TGCGCCAGTCGACTTTCCGGGAGTTACACTGAAGCTTTCTTT.

The chain is built from TRBV7-8 and TRBJ1-1; weak D call: TRBD1 (5 bases). Germline loops: CDR1 SGHVS, CDR2 FQNEAQ. With 5 bases removed from V and 7 bases from J, the gap between germline ends came to 17 bases. The CDR3 has 14 amino acids. In DNA, the CDR3 is TGTGCCAGCAGCCCAGATATGGGGCACATTGAAGCTTTCTTT. Translation gives CASSPDMGHIEAFF.

The genes are TRBV5-1 and TRBJ2-3; 10 nucleotides agree with TRBD2. The J segment lost 3 bases and the V segment lost 4 bases, leaving 5 bases of the junction unmatched. Germline CDR1 SGHRS, CDR2 YFSETQ. CDR3 length: 15 amino acids. Written as DNA, the CDR3 is TGCGCCAGCAGCCCAACTAGCGGGATTACAGATACGCAGTATTTT. Translated: CASSPTSGITDTQYF.

The chain combines TRBV19 with TRBJ1-2; the match to TRBD1 covers 7 bases. This CDR3 is built from 10 residues. Trimming at V came to 11 bases and at J to 12 bases, leaving 9 bases not matched to a gene. Germline loops: CDR1 LNHDA, CDR2 SQIVND (reference sequence). In nucleotides, the CDR3 is TGTGCCTCGGGGCTGGGACAGCACACCTTC. Amino acids: CASGLGQHTF.

V and J are TRBV2 and TRBJ1-2; 8 bases agree with TRBD1. This CDR3 is 14 amino acids long. Germline V gene data show CDR1 as SNHLY and CDR2 as FYNNEI. V trimming: 6 bases; J trimming: 4 bases; junction bases outside the gene matches: 7. CDR3 sequence reads: CASSYQGAGYGYTF. Here the CDR3 DNA reads TGTGCCAGCAGCTATCAGGGGGCCGGCTATGGCTACACCTTC.

This sequence joins TRBV6-1 and TRBJ1-2; D is ambiguous. V was clipped by 6 bases and J by 8 bases, with 16 bases between them. This CDR3 has 13 amino acids. Germline CDR1 is MNHNS and CDR2 is SASEGT. The CDR3 coding sequence is TGTGCCAGCAGAGCCCCGGTGGCGGGGGGCTACACCTTC. Encoded protein: CASRAPVAGGYTF.

The J gene is TRBJ1-3, the V gene TRBV28, with D possibly TRBD1 on 6 matching bases. Germline CDR1 is MDHEN and CDR2 is SYDVKM. The CDR3 length is 17 residues. V was cut by 6 bases and J by 3 bases, with 21 bases left in between. In DNA form, the CDR3 reads TGTGCCAGCAGGCATGACCGGGACAAATTAGTTGGAAACACCATATATTTT. Its translation: CASRHDRDKLVGNTIYF. The full variable domain, completed using reference TRBV28 and TRBJ1-3, is DVKVTQSSRYLVKRTGEKVFLECVQDMDHENMFWYRQDPGLGLRLIYFSYDVKMKEKGDIPEGYSVSREKKERFSLILESASTNQTSMYLCASRHDRDKLVGNTIYFGEGSWLTVV.

The chain recombines TRBV30 with TRBJ1-1; D not certain. Germline values: CDR1 GTSNPN, CDR2 SVGIG (reference sequence). This CDR3 has 13 residues. The V gene lost 3 bases and the J gene lost 1 base, with 9 bases spanning the gap. The CDR3 is CAWSRGTNTEAFF. The CDR3 DNA sequence: TGTGCCTGGAGCCGGGGTACGAACACTGAAGCTTTCTTT.

The chain employs TRBV7-9 and TRBJ1-1; tentatively, D is TRBD1 (6 bases). This CDR3 has 13 amino acids. Germline-derived CDR1 and CDR2 are SEHNR and FQNEAQ (reference sequence). The CDR3 sequence is CSFGPGQNTEAFF. The DNA of the CDR3 is TGTTCTTTTGGGCCGGGACAGAACACTGAAGCTTTCTTT.

This sequence joins TRBV6-1 and TRBJ1-3, with D uncertain. Germline lookup yields CDR1 MNHNS and CDR2 SASEGT. This CDR3 is 16 amino acids long. V lost 4 bases and J lost 0, with 13 bases in between. CDR3: CASSVLATLSGNTIYF. CDR3 sequence (DNA): TGTGCCAGCAGTGTGCTGGCGACTCTCTCTGGAAACACCATATATTTT.